These T cell receptor beta chains were read from a single sample in a study of blood T cell repertoires in COVID-19. Profiling relied on immunoSEQ multiplex PCR, and the TCRdb table lists in-frame clones only, not all of them. The sample carries roughly 70,000 clones, approximately 90% recorded once. Sample: peripheral blood. Receptor source: a man in his sixties or seventies with active COVID-19. CDR3s include the opening cysteine and the closing phenylalanine or tryptophan. The D gene is left open where the match is weak. Clone size, where shown, is once, few, many, or a class for clones that have expanded.

V gene: TRBV6-5
J gene: TRBJ2-7
D gene: NA
clone size: once
CDR3 DNA: TGTGCCAGCAGTTACTCTAGTGCCTACGAGCAGTACTTC
CDR3 protein: CASSYSSAYEQYF

V gene: TRBV29-1
J gene: TRBJ1-4
D gene: TRBD1
clone size: once
CDR3 DNA: TGCAGCGTTGAAGAGAGGACAGGGGGTAGCGAAAAACTGTTTTTT
CDR3 protein: CSVEERTGGSEKLFF

V gene: TRBV7-2
J gene: TRBJ2-5
D gene: NA
clone size: NA
CDR3 DNA: TGTGCCAGCAGCTTAGTGGCTCACCCCCAAGAGACCCAGTACTTC
CDR3 protein: CASSLVAHPQETQYF

V gene: TRBV11-1
J gene: TRBJ1-4
D gene: NA
clone size: NA
CDR3 DNA: TGTGCCAGCAGCCAGATCGACAGTACTAATGAAAAACTGTTTTTT
CDR3 protein: CASSQIDSTNEKLFF

V gene: TRBV7-9
J gene: TRBJ2-3
D gene: NA
clone size: NA
CDR3 DNA: TGTGCCAGCAGCCTCAGTAGTCCGGGAGACATAGATACGCAGTATTTT
CDR3 protein: CASSLSSPGDIDTQYF

V gene: TRBV24-1
J gene: TRBJ2-7
D gene: NA
clone size: NA
CDR3 DNA: TGTGCCACCAGTGGCCGTGGGCTAGGGGACACCTACGAGCAGTACTTC
CDR3 protein: CATSGRGLGDTYEQYF

V gene: TRBV7-9
J gene: TRBJ2-3
D gene: TRBD2
clone size: NA
CDR3 DNA: TGTGCCACCGGGGAGGGGAGGGGCACAGATACGCAGTATTTT
CDR3 protein: CATGEGRGTDTQYF

V gene: TRBV30
J gene: TRBJ2-5
D gene: NA
clone size: NA
CDR3 DNA: TGTGCCTGGAGTGCAGGGCCCGTCGGGGAGACCCAGTACTTC
CDR3 protein: CAWSAGPVGETQYF

V gene: TRBV7-2
J gene: TRBJ2-1
D gene: NA
clone size: NA
CDR3 DNA: TGTGCCAGCAGCTTAAGCGGAGTCGGGTACAATGAGCAGTTCTTC
CDR3 protein: CASSLSGVGYNEQFF

V gene: TRBV7-2
J gene: TRBJ2-2
D gene: NA
clone size: NA
CDR3 DNA: TGTGCCAGCACCCCTACTAGGAACACCGGGGAGCTGTTTTTT
CDR3 protein: CASTPTRNTGELFF

V gene: TRBV30
J gene: TRBJ2-3
D gene: NA
clone size: NA
CDR3 DNA: TGTGCCTGGACAAAACGCCGGGAGACCAATATGGGGCAGTATTTT
CDR3 protein: CAWTKRRETNMGQYF

V gene: TRBV30
J gene: TRBJ2-7
D gene: TRBD1
clone size: NA
CDR3 DNA: TGTGCCTGGAGCGGAACAGGGGGCCCTCGGTACTTC
CDR3 protein: CAWSGTGGPRYF

V gene: TRBV7-6
J gene: TRBJ1-3
D gene: NA
clone size: NA
CDR3 DNA: TGTGCCAGCAGCTTAGGGGTGCGGGGGCCCTCTGGAAACACCATATATTTT
CDR3 protein: CASSLGVRGPSGNTIYF

V gene: TRBV5-4
J gene: TRBJ2-6
D gene: NA
clone size: NA
CDR3 DNA: TGTGCCAGCACCGCGGGGGCCCCGGCCAACGTCCTGACTTTC
CDR3 protein: CASTAGAPANVLTF

V gene: TRBV11-2
J gene: TRBJ2-5
D gene: NA
clone size: NA
CDR3 DNA: TGTGCCAGCAGCTTAGCCTCGGGGGGCGGGGAGACCCAGTACTTC
CDR3 protein: CASSLASGGGETQYF

V gene: TRBV4-2
J gene: TRBJ1-2
D gene: NA
clone size: NA
CDR3 DNA: TGTGCCAGCAGCCAAGATGGGGCAGGATGGGAAGGCTACACCTTC
CDR3 protein: CASSQDGAGWEGYTF

V gene: TRBV27
J gene: TRBJ2-3
D gene: TRBD2
clone size: NA
CDR3 DNA: TGTGCCAGCAGTTTAGGGACTAGGGGCCCCGCGGATACGCAGTATTTT
CDR3 protein: CASSLGTRGPADTQYF

V gene: TRBV5-5
J gene: TRBJ1-3
D gene: TRBD1
clone size: NA
CDR3 DNA: TGTGCCAGCAGCCCGACAGGGTACCCTGGAAACACCATATATTTT
CDR3 protein: CASSPTGYPGNTIYF

V gene: TRBV29-1
J gene: TRBJ2-2
D gene: NA
clone size: NA
CDR3 DNA: TGCAGCGGGGGGCGGCCGGGGGAGCTGTTTTTT
CDR3 protein: CSGGRPGELFF

V gene: TRBV11-2
J gene: TRBJ1-6
D gene: NA
clone size: NA
CDR3 DNA: TGTGCCAGCAGCAGCTCTCGGGGGGGGGCCCTCCACTTT
CDR3 protein: CASSSSRGGALHF

V gene: TRBV7-3
J gene: TRBJ2-1
D gene: TRBD2
clone size: NA
CDR3 DNA: TGTGCCAGCAGCCCGGGACTAGCCTATGAGCAGTTCTTC
CDR3 protein: CASSPGLAYEQFF

V gene: TRBV19
J gene: TRBJ2-7
D gene: TRBD1
clone size: once
CDR3 DNA: TGTGCCAGTAGTATTGTGGTAGGGGGCCTCTACGAGCAGTACTTC
CDR3 protein: CASSIVVGGLYEQYF

V gene: TRBV6-1
J gene: TRBJ2-3
D gene: TRBD2
clone size: NA
CDR3 DNA: TGTGCCAGCAGTGAAGACCCGGGAGGAGGGAGCACAGATACGCAGTATTTT
CDR3 protein: CASSEDPGGGSTDTQYF

V gene: TRBV5-4
J gene: TRBJ1-1
D gene: TRBD1
clone size: once
CDR3 DNA: TGTGCCAGCAGCTGGCGCACAGGGGGAGGGGCTGAAGCTTTCTTT
CDR3 protein: CASSWRTGGGAEAFF

V gene: TRBV6-2/TRBV6-3
J gene: TRBJ1-5
D gene: TRBD1
clone size: few
CDR3 DNA: TGTGCCAGCAGTTACTGGACAGGGGGCGGGGATCAGCCCCAGCATTTT
CDR3 protein: CASSYWTGGGDQPQHF

V gene: TRBV12-3/TRBV12-4
J gene: TRBJ2-1
D gene: NA
clone size: once
CDR3 DNA: TGTGCCAGCAGTTTTGAGGGTGAGCAGTTCTTC
CDR3 protein: CASSFEGEQFF